Here is one TCR beta chain with its context. Some clones are missing from TCRdb's copy, which holds only in-frame ones; the method was immunoSEQ multiplex PCR. Among roughly 200,000 clones listed, under 85% were seen once. The sample is drawn from a study of blood T cell repertoires in COVID-19. Germline loops: CDR1 LNHNV, CDR2 YYDKDF (reference sequence). This CDR3 region has 16 residues. The ends were cut back, 0 bases at V and 0 bases at J, with 12 bases in the middle. Sequences were obtained from peripheral blood. V is TRBV15 and J is TRBJ2-7; D is possibly TRBD2 (5 bases). This clonotype was obtained from a woman aged 25 to 39 with COVID-19, enrolled during active disease. The CDR3 spells CATSRDLFGSSYEQYF. CDR3 DNA sequence: TGTGCCACCAGCAGAGATCTATTTGGGAGCTCCTACGAGCAGTACTTC.